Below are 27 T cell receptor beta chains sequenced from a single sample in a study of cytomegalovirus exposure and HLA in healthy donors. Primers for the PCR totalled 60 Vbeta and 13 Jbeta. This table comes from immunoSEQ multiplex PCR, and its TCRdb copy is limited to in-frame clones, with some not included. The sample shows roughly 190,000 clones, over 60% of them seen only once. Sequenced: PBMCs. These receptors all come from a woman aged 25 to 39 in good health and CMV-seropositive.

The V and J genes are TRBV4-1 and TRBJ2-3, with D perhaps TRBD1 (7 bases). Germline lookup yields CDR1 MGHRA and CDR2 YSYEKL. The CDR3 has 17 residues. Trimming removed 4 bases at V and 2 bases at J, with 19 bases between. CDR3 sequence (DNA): TGCGCCAGCAGCCGCGGGCAGGGGGGCCCGTCCACAGATACGCAGTATTTT. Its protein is CASSRGQGGPSTDTQYF.

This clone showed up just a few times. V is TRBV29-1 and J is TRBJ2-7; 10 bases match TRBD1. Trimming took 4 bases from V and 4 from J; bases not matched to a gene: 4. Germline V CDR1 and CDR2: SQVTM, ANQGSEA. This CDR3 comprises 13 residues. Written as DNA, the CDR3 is TGCAGCGTTGTAAGGGACAGGGGATACGAGCAGTACTTC. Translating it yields CSVVRDRGYEQYF.

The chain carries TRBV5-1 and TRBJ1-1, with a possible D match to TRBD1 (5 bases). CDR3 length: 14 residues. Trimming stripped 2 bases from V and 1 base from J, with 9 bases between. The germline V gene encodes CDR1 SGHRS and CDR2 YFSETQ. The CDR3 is CASSFLTGNTEAFF. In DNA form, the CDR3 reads TGCGCCAGCAGCTTCCTTACAGGGAACACTGAAGCTTTCTTT.

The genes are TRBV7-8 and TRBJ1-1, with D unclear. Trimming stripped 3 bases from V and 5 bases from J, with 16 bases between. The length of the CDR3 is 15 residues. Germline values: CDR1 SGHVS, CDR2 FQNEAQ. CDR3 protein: CASSFNPGLGTEAFF. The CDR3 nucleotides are TGTGCCAGCAGCTTCAACCCGGGATTAGGGACTGAAGCTTTCTTT.

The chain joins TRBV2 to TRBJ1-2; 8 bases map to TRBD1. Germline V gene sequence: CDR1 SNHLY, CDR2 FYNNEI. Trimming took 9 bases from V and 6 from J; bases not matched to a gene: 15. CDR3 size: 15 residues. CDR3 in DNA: TGTGCCAGTAGACAGGGGCGCATAGCTGGAGATGGCTACACCTTC. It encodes CASRQGRIAGDGYTF.

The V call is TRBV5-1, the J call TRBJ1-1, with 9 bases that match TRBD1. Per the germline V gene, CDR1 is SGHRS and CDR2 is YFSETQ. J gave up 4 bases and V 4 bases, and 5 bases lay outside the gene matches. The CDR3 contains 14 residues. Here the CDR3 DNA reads TGCGCCAGCAGCACCGGACAGGGGAGCACTGAAGCTTTCTTT. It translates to CASSTGQGSTEAFF.

The CDR3 DNA sequence: TGTGCCAGCAGTTTCAGCGGGGGGGCCTACGAGCAGTACTTC. Its protein product is CASSFSGGAYEQYF. This chain uses TRBV6-6 with TRBJ2-7, with 10 bases lining up with TRBD2. Germline values: CDR1 MNHNY, CDR2 SVGAGI (reference sequence). The CDR3 covers 14 residues. The J segment lost 2 bases and the V segment lost 4 bases, leaving 2 bases of the junction unmatched.

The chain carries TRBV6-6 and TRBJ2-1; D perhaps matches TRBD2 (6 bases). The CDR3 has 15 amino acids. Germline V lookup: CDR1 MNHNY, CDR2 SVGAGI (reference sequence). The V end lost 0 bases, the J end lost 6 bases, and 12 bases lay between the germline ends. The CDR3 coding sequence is TGTGCCAGCAGTTACTCAGGGACTTATTCCAATGAGCAGTTCTTC. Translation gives CASSYSGTYSNEQFF.

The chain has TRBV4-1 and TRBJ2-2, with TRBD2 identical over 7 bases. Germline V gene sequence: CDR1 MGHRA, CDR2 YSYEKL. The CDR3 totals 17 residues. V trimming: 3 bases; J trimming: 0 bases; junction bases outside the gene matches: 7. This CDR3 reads CASSQGGDTANTGELFF. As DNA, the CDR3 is TGCGCCAGCAGCCAGGGGGGGGATACCGCGAACACCGGGGAGCTGTTTTTT.

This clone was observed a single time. In DNA, the CDR3 is TGTGCCAGCAGCCCGCTAGGGAACACTGAAGCTTTCTTT. Its translation: CASSPLGNTEAFF. The chain uses TRBV7-2 and TRBJ1-1; D is undetermined. CDR3 length: 13 residues. Trimming took 5 bases from V and 1 from J, leaving 8 bases between them. CDR1 SGHTA and CDR2 FQGNSA come from the germline V gene.

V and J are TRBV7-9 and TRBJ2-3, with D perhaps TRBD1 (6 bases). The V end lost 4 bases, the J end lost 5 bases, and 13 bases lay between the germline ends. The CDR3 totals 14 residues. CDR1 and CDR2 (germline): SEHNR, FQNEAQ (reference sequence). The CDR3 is CASSSSRGEDTQYF. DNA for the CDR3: TGTGCCAGCAGCTCCTCCAGGGGAGAAGATACGCAGTATTTT.

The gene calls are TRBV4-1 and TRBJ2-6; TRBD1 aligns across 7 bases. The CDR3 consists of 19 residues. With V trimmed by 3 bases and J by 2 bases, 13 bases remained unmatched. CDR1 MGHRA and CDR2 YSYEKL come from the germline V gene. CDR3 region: CASSQARQAQGAGANVLTF. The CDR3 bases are TGCGCCAGCAGCCAGGCTAGACAGGCCCAGGGGGCTGGGGCCAACGTCCTGACTTTC.

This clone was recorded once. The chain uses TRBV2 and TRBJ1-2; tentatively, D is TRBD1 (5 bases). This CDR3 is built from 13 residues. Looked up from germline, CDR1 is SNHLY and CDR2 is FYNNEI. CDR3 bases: TGTGGCGACGGAGGCAGGGAGGGCTATGGCTACACCTTC. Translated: CGDGGREGYGYTF.

CDR3 nucleotides: TGTGCCACCAGCAGAGGGAGGAGTGCGGAAAAACTGTTTTTT. Protein sequence: CATSRGRSAEKLFF. The rearrangement joins TRBV15 to TRBJ1-4; D unresolved. Trimming took off 1 base at V and 8 bases at J, with 11 bases between the two ends. Germline loops: CDR1 LNHNV, CDR2 YYDKDF (reference sequence). The CDR3 sequence is 14 residues long.

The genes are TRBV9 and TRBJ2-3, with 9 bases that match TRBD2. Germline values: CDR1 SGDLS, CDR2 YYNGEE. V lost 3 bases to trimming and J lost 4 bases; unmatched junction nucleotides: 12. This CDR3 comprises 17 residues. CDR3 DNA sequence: TGTGCCAGCAGCGCCCGTGGGGTAGCGGGAGTATCAGATACGCAGTATTTT. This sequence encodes CASSARGVAGVSDTQYF. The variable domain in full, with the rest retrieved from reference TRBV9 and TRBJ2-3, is DSGVTQTPKHLITATGQRVTLRCSPRSGDLSVYWYQQSLDQGLQFLIQYYNGEERAKGNILERFSAQQFPDLHSELNLSSLELGDSALYFCASSARGVAGVSDTQYFGPGTRLTVL.

The CDR3 loop is CASTSGPSYEQYF. In DNA, the CDR3 is TGTGCCAGCACTAGCGGTCCTTCCTACGAGCAGTACTTC. This chain connects TRBV28 to TRBJ2-7; 7 bases match TRBD2. The CDR3 is made up of 13 amino acids. Germline CDR1 and CDR2: MDHEN and SYDVKM. The V segment lost 7 bases and the J segment 1 base; nucleotides outside the gene matches: 4.

The CDR3 DNA is TGTGCCAGCAGCTTTGCGCAGGGAGGGGGAAACACCATATATTTT. Translating gives CASSFAQGGGNTIYF. The chain combines TRBV7-9 with TRBJ1-3, with a tentative D call TRBD1 (5 bases). This CDR3 spans 15 amino acids. CDR1 is SEHNR, CDR2 FQNEAQ, per germline (reference sequence). V gave up 3 bases and J gave up 4 bases, with 13 bases separating them.

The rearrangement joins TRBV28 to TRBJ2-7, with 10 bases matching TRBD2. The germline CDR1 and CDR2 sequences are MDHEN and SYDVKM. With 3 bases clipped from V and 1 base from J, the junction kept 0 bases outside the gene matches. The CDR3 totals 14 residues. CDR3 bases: TGTGCCAGCAGTTTTAGCGGGAGGTCCTACGAGCAGTACTTC. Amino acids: CASSFSGRSYEQYF. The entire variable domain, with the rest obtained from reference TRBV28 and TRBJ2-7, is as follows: DVKVTQSSRYLVKRTGEKVFLECVQDMDHENMFWYRQDPGLGLRLIYFSYDVKMKEKGDIPEGYSVSREKKERFSLILESASTNQTSMYLCASSFSGRSYEQYFGPGTRLTVT.

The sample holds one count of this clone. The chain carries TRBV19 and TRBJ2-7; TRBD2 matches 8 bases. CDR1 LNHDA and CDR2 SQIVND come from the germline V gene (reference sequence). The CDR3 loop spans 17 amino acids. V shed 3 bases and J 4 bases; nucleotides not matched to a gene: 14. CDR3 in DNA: TGTGCCAGTAGTATGAGGGCCCCGGGACTAGATCGGTACGAGCAGTACTTC. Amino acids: CASSMRAPGLDRYEQYF.

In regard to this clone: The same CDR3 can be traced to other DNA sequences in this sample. The CDR3 nucleotides read TGTGCCAGCAGCCCGGGGTGGGCCACCAGGAACACTGAAGCTTTCTTT. It encodes CASSPGWATRNTEAFF. This sequence joins TRBV5-4 and TRBJ1-1; D gene unclear. V was shortened by 4 bases and J by 1 base, with 17 bases between the two germline ends. Per the germline V gene, CDR1 is SGHNT and CDR2 is YYREEE (reference sequence). The CDR3 has 16 amino acids.

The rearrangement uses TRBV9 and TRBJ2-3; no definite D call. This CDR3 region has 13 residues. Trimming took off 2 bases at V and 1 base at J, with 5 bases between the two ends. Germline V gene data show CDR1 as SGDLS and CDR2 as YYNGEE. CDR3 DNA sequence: TGTGCCAGCAGCGTCCGGGGCACAGATACGCAGTATTTT. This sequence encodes CASSVRGTDTQYF.

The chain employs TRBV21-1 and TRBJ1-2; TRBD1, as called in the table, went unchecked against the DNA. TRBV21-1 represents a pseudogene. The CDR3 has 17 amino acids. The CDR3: CASSPLGGQPDNYGYTF. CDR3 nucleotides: TGTGCCAGCAGCCCCCTCGGGGGACAGCCCGATAACTATGGCTACACCTTC.

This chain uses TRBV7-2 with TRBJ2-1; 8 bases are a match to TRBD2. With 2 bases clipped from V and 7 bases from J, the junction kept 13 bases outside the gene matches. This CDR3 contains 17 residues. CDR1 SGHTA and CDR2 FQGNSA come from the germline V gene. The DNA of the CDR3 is TGTGCCAGCAGCTTAAGCCTTTACGGGACTAGACCAAATGAGCAGTTCTTC. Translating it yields CASSLSLYGTRPNEQFF.

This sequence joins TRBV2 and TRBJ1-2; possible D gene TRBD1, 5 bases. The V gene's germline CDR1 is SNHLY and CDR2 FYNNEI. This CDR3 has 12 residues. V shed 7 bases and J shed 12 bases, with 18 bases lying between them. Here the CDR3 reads CASNLGLVGDTF. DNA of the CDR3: TGTGCCAGCAACCTGGGCCTCGTAGGGGACACCTTC.

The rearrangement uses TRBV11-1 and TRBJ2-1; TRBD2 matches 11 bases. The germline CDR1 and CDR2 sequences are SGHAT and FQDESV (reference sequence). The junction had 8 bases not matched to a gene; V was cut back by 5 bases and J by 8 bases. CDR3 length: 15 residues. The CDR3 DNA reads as TGTGCCAGCAGCCCACAACTAGCGGGAGCGGATGAGCAGTTCTTC. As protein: CASSPQLAGADEQFF.

The CDR3 DNA follows: TGTGCCAGCAGCATAGGACTAGCGGAGTCCTACGAGCAGTACTTC. The encoded protein is CASSIGLAESYEQYF. This chain connects TRBV9 to TRBJ2-7; 10 positions agree with TRBD2. Trimming took 4 bases from V and 1 from J; bases not matched to a gene: 5. Germline assignment: CDR1 SGDLS and CDR2 YYNGEE. This CDR3 comprises 15 residues.

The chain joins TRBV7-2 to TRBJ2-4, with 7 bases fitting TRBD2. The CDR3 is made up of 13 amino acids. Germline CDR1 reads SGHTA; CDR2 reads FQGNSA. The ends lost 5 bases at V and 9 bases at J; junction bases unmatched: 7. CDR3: CASSLSGVGIQYF. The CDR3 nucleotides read TGTGCCAGCAGCCTCAGCGGGGTAGGCATTCAGTACTTC.